This TCR beta chain is from a study of blood T cell repertoires in COVID-19. Study overall: T cells, B-cell-depleted T cells, or PBMCs supplied cDNA or gDNA.

Method: immunoSEQ multiplex PCR; TCRdb's copy keeps in-frame clones and lacks some. The sample lists over 200,000 clones; 86% were seen once. The sequence derives from a woman under 40 who had recovered from COVID-19. Sequenced material: peripheral blood.

CDR3 protein: CASSATGGTQYF. In DNA, the CDR3 is TGTGCCAGCAGCGCGACAGGAGGCACGCAGTATTTT. The rearrangement uses TRBV9 and TRBJ2-3, with TRBD1 as a possible D gene (6 bases). This CDR3 region has 12 residues. CDR1 and CDR2 from the germline V gene are SGDLS and YYNGEE. With 3 bases removed from V and 9 bases from J, the gap between germline ends came to 11 bases.